A selection of T cell receptor beta chains follows, all from one sample in a study of cytomegalovirus exposure and HLA in healthy donors. The protocol was immunoSEQ multiplex PCR, while the TCRdb copy is restricted to in-frame clones and leaves out a portion. The top ten clones hold around 0.85% of a sample with roughly 160,000 clones, approximately 88% of them seen once. Sequences were obtained from PBMCs. All receptors derive from a young woman in good health and CMV-seronegative. Both conserved end residues are part of each CDR3. A D gene is named only where the DNA matches it firmly. For some rows the clone size is stated as once, few or many, or as a class when expanded; others skip it.

j_gene,v_gene,abundance,d_gene,CDR3aa,CDR3nt
TRBJ1-2,TRBV4-2,-,TRBD1,CASSQGDRGYGYTF,TGTGCCAGCAGCCAAGGAGACAGGGGGTATGGCTACACCTTC
TRBJ1-1,TRBV7-3,-,-,CASSSSRNTEAFF,TGTGCCAGCAGCTCCTCCCGGAACACTGAAGCTTTCTTT
TRBJ2-7,TRBV4-1,once,-,CASSFQVSSYEQYF,TGCGCCAGCAGCTTTCAAGTTAGCTCCTACGAGCAGTACTTC
TRBJ2-1,TRBV5-4,-,TRBD1,CASSAGTAYNEQFF,TGTGCCAGCAGCGCCGGGACAGCCTACAATGAGCAGTTCTTC
TRBJ2-7,TRBV6-1,-,TRBD2,CASAERETIYEQYF,TGTGCCAGCGCCGAGCGGGAAACAATCTACGAGCAGTACTTC
TRBJ1-1,TRBV19,-,-,CASNLETSGKGTFF,TGTGCCAGTAATCTTGAGACTTCCGGAAAGGGGACTTTCTTT
TRBJ1-1,TRBV6-5,-,-,CASSYSPPETFEAFF,TGTGCCAGCAGTTACTCGCCCCCGGAGACCTTTGAAGCTTTCTTT
TRBJ1-4,TRBV7-9,-,TRBD1,CASSSPTGGREKLFF,TGTGCCAGCAGCTCCCCGACAGGGGGCAGAGAAAAACTGTTTTTT
TRBJ2-5,TRBV28,-,TRBD2,CASSLGLAGGEGTQYF,TGTGCCAGCAGCTTAGGACTAGCGGGAGGGGAGGGGACCCAGTACTTC
TRBJ2-7,TRBV19,-,-,CASSDSGRYEQYF,TGTGCCAGTAGTGACTCTGGAAGGTACGAGCAGTACTTC
TRBJ1-2,TRBV4-2,-,TRBD1,CASSQDPGRGNGYTF,TGTGCCAGCAGCCAAGATCCCGGCAGGGGGAATGGCTACACCTTC
TRBJ1-4,TRBV5-1,-,-,CASSLADQRGEKLFF,TGCGCCAGCAGCTTGGCGGACCAAAGAGGGGAAAAACTGTTTTTT
TRBJ1-1,TRBV19,-,-,CASSPSPNTEAFF,TGTGCCAGTAGTCCGTCCCCGAACACTGAAGCTTTCTTT
TRBJ2-5,TRBV1,-,-,CTSSQDRGRETQYF,TGCACCAGCAGCCAAGATAGGGGTCGAGAGACCCAGTACTTC
TRBJ2-5,TRBV10-3,-,-,CAIADSQETQYF,TGTGCCATCGCGGACAGTCAAGAGACCCAGTACTTC
TRBJ1-4,TRBV5-1,-,-,CASSSGGIGPGNEKLFF,TGCGCCAGCAGCTCGGGGGGTATTGGACCGGGTAATGAAAAACTGTTTTTT
TRBJ2-6,TRBV15,once,-,CATSRGKGDSGANVLTF,TGTGCCACCAGCAGAGGAAAAGGGGACTCTGGGGCTAACGTCCTGACTTTC
TRBJ2-2,TRBV5-1,-,-,CASSLVGLNTGELFF,TGCGCCAGCAGCTTGGTGGGCCTAAACACCGGGGAGCTGTTTTTT
TRBJ1-2,TRBV29-1,few,TRBD1,CSVFGGDRGNGYTF,TGCAGCGTTTTCGGCGGGGACAGGGGTAATGGCTACACCTTC
TRBJ2-1,TRBV7-9,-,TRBD1,CASSTRQGGYNEQFF,TGTGCCAGCAGCACCAGACAGGGGGGGTACAATGAGCAGTTCTTC
TRBJ2-7,TRBV6-5,-,TRBD1,CASSLQGASYEQYF,TGTGCCAGCAGCCTCCAGGGGGCTTCCTACGAGCAGTACTTC
TRBJ2-7,TRBV21-1,-,-,CASVGTGTVAEQYF,-
TRBJ1-6,TRBV27,-,-,CASSPLSSYNSPLHF,TGTGCCAGCAGTCCCCTCAGCTCCTATAATTCACCCCTCCACTTT
TRBJ2-2,TRBV6-6,-,TRBD1,CASSRDRGGTGELFF,TGTGCCAGCAGTCGCGACAGGGGGGGGACCGGGGAGCTGTTTTTT
TRBJ1-3,TRBV7-6,-,-,CASTRGGRGQVGNTIYF,TGTGCCAGCACACGAGGTGGCAGGGGTCAAGTGGGAAACACCATATATTTT
TRBJ2-7,TRBV9,-,-,CASSKSGQSPTGEQYF,TGTGCCAGCAGCAAAAGTGGACAGAGCCCGACGGGCGAGCAGTACTTC
TRBJ1-2,TRBV28,-,-,CASSSGGYGYTF,TGTGCCAGCAGTTCGGGGGGATATGGCTACACCTTC
TRBJ1-1,TRBV7-9,-,-,CASSLGLGQNTEAFF,TGTGCCAGCAGCTTAGGGTTGGGCCAGAACACTGAAGCTTTCTTT
TRBJ2-5,TRBV6-5,-,-,CASSYGGQVETQYF,TGTGCCAGCAGTTACGGAGGGCAGGTAGAGACCCAGTACTTC
TRBJ2-5,TRBV6-5,-,TRBD1,CASSYQGGFVETQYF,TGTGCCAGCAGTTACCAAGGGGGCTTTGTGGAGACCCAGTACTTC
TRBJ2-7,TRBV7-7,-,-,CASSLAADYEQYF,TGTGCCAGCAGCTTAGCTGCGGACTACGAGCAGTACTTC
TRBJ1-1,TRBV7-9,-,-,CASSSKRGLEDTEAFF,TGTGCCAGCAGCTCGAAACGTGGCCTGGAGGACACTGAAGCTTTCTTT
TRBJ1-1,TRBV15,-,-,CATSRVSPLNTEAFF,TGTGCCACCAGCAGAGTAAGCCCTTTGAACACTGAAGCTTTCTTT
TRBJ2-7,TRBV11-2,-,TRBD1,CASSSPGQGYEQYF,TGTGCCAGCAGCTCCCCGGGACAGGGGTACGAGCAGTACTTC
TRBJ1-2,TRBV7-8,once,-,CASSLALGPYGYTF,TGTGCCAGCAGCTTAGCGCTGGGGCCCTATGGCTACACCTTC
TRBJ2-7,TRBV18,-,-,CASSPPYRNYEQYF,TGTGCCAGCTCACCACCGTACAGAAACTACGAGCAGTACTTC
TRBJ1-1,TRBV28,-,-,CASSLSRVNTEAFF,TGTGCCAGCAGTTTATCGAGGGTGAACACTGAAGCTTTCTTT
TRBJ2-7,TRBV5-4,-,TRBD1,CASSSGQDQFYEQYF,TGTGCCAGCAGCTCAGGACAGGATCAGTTCTACGAGCAGTACTTC
TRBJ2-1,TRBV28,-,TRBD2,CASSLPPGTSGRGEQFF,TGTGCCAGCAGCCTTCCCCCCGGGACTAGCGGGAGAGGTGAGCAGTTCTTC
TRBJ1-2,TRBV15,-,-,CATSRPGGPGYTF,TGTGCCACCAGCAGACCCGGCGGGCCTGGCTACACCTTC
TRBJ1-1,TRBV6-6,-,-,CASSYTVNTEAFF,TGTGCCAGCAGTTACACGGTGAACACTGAAGCTTTCTTT
TRBJ1-3,TRBV27,once,-,CASRPDRNSGNTIYF,TGTGCCAGCAGACCCGACAGGAACTCTGGAAACACCATATATTTT
TRBJ2-7,TRBV18,-,TRBD2,CASSPNTGTSSYEQYF,TGTGCCAGCTCACCAAATACCGGGACTAGCTCCTACGAGCAGTACTTC